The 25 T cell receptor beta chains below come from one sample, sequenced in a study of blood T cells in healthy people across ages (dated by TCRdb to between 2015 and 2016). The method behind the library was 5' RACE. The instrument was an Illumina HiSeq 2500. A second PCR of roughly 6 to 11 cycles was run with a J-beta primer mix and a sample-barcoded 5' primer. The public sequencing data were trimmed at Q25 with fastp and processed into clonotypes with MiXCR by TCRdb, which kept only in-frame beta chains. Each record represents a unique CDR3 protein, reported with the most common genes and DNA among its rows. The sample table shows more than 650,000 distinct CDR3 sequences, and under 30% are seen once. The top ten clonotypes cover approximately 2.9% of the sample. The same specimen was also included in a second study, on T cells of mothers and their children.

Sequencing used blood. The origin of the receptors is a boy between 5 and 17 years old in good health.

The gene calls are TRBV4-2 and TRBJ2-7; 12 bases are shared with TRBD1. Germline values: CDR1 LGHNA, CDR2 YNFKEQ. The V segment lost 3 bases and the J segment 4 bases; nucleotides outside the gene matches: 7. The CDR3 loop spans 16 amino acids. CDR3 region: CASSQGPGQGAYEQYF. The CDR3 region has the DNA TGTGCCAGCAGCCAGGGTCCGGGACAGGGGGCTTACGAGCAGTACTTC.

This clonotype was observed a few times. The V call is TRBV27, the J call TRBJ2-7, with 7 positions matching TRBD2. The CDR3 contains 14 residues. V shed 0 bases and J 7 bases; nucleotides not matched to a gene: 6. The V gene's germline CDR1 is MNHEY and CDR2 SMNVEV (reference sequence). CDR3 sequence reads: CASSLSGGGGEQYF. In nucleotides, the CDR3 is TGTGCCAGCAGTTTATCGGGTGGGGGGGGAGAGCAGTACTTC.

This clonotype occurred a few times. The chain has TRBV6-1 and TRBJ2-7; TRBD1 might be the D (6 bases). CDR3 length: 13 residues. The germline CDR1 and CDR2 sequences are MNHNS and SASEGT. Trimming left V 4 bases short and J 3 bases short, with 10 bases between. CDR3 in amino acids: CASSGLRGYEQYF. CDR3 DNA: TGTGCCAGCAGTGGCCTCAGGGGCTACGAGCAGTACTTC.

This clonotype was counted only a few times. CDR3 amino acids: CASSVGGPQSGEQFF. The CDR3 DNA is TGTGCCAGCAGCGTAGGGGGGCCCCAATCGGGTGAGCAGTTCTTC. This rearrangement joins TRBV9 to TRBJ2-1; D might be TRBD1 (6 bases). Trimming removed 0 bases at V and 9 bases at J, with 16 bases between. The CDR3 contains 15 residues. Germline V gives CDR1 SGDLS, CDR2 YYNGEE.

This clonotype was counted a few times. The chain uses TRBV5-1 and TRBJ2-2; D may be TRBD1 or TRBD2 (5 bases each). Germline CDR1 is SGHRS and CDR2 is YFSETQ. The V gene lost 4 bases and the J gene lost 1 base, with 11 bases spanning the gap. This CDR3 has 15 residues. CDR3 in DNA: TGCGCCAGCAGCGTTCCGGGGCTGAACACCGGGGAGCTGTTTTTT. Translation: CASSVPGLNTGELFF.

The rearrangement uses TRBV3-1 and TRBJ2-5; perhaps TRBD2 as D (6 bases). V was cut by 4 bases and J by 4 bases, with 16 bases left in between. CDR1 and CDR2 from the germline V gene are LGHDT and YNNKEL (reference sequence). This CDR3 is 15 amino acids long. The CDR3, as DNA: TGTGCCAGCAGCCCGGATTTGGGACTGGGAGAGACCCAGTACTTC. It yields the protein CASSPDLGLGETQYF.

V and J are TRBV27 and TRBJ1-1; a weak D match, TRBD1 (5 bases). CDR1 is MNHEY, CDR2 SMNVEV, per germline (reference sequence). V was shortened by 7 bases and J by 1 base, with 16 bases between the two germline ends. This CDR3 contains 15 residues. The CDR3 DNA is TGTGCCAGCACGTCCTTGGGGCTGGGGAACACTGAAGCTTTCTTT. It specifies CASTSLGLGNTEAFF.

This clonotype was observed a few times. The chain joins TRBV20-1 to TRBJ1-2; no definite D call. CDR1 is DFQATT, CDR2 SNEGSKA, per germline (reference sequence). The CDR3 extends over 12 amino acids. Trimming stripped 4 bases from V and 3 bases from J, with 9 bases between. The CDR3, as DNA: TGCAGTGCTACCTCCCCGGACTATGGCTACACCTTC. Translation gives CSATSPDYGYTF.

This CDR3 is CASGRTLMNTGELFF. CDR3 sequence (DNA): TGTGCCAGCGGACGAACTTTAATGAACACCGGGGAGCTGTTTTTT. The J gene is TRBJ2-2, the V gene TRBV6-5; D gene unclear. This CDR3 spans 15 amino acids. From germline, CDR1 is MNHEY and CDR2 SVGAGI. Trimming removed 8 bases from V and 1 base from J, with 14 bases in between.

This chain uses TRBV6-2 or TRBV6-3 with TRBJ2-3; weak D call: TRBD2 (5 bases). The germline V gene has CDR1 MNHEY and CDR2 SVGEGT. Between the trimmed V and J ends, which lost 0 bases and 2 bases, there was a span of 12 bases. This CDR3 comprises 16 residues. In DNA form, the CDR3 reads TGTGCCAGCAGTTACTCGACGGAGGAGAACACAGATACGCAGTATTTT. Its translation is CASSYSTEENTDTQYF.

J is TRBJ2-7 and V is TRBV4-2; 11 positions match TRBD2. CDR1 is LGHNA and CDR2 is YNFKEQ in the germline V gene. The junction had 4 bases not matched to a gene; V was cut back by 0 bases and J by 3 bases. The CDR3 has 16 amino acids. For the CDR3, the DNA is TGTGCCAGCAGCCAAGATTTGACTAGCGGGGTCTACGAGCAGTACTTC. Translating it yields CASSQDLTSGVYEQYF.

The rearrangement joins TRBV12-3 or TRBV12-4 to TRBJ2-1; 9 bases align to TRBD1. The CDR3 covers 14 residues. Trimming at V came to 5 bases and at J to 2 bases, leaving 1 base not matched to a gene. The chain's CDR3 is CASSRQGAYNEQFF. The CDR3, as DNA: TGTGCCAGCAGTCGACAGGGGGCCTACAATGAGCAGTTCTTC.

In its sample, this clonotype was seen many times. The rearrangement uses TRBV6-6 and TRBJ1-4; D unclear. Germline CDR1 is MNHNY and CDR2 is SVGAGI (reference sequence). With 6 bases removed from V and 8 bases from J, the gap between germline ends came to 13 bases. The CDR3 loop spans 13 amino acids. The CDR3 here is CASSVDVGEKLFF. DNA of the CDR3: TGTGCCAGCAGCGTGGACGTAGGGGAAAAACTGTTTTTT.

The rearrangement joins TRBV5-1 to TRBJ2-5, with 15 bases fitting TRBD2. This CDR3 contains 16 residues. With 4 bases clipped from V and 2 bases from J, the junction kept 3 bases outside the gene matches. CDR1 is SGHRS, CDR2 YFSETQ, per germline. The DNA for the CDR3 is TGCGCCAGCAGCCACGGACTAGCGGGGGGGCAAGAGACCCAGTACTTC. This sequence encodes CASSHGLAGGQETQYF.

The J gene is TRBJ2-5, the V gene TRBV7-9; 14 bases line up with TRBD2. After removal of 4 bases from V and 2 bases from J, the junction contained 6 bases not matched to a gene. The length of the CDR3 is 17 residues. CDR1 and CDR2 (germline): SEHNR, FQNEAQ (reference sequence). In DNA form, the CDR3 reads TGTGCCAGCAGCTCCCTGACTAGCGGGGGGGTACAAGAGACCCAGTACTTC. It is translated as CASSSLTSGGVQETQYF.

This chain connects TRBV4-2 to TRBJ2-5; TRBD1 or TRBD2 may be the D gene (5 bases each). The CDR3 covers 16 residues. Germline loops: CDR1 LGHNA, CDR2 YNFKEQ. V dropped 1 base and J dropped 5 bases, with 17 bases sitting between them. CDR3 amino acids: CASSQGVGDGSETQYF. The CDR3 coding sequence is TGTGCCAGCAGCCAAGGAGTGGGGGACGGTTCGGAGACCCAGTACTTC.

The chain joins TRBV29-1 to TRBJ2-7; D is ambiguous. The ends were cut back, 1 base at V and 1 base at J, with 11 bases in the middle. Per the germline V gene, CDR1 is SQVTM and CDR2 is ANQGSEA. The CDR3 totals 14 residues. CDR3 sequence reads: CSVEGKEESYEQYF. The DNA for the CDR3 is TGCAGCGTTGAAGGGAAAGAGGAATCCTACGAGCAGTACTTC.

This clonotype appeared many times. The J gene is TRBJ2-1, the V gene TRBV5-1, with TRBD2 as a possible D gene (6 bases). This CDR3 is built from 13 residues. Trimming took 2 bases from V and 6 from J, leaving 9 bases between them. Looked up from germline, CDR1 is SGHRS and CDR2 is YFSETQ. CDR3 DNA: TGCGCCAGCAGCTTCAAAGCGGGCAATGAGCAGTTCTTC. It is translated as CASSFKAGNEQFF.

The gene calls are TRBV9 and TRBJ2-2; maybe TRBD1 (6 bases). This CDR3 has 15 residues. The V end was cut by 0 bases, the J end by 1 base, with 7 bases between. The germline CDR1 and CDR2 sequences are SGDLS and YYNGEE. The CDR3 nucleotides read TGTGCCAGCAGCGTAGCGGACAGGAACACCGGGGAGCTGTTTTTT. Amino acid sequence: CASSVADRNTGELFF.

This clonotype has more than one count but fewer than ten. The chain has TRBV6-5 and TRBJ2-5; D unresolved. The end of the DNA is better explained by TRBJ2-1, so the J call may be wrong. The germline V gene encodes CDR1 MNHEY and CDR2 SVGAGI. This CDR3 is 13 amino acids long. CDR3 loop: CASTRGLLYEQFF. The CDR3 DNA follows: TGTGCCAGCACCCGTGGGTTACTCTATGAGCAGTTCTTC.

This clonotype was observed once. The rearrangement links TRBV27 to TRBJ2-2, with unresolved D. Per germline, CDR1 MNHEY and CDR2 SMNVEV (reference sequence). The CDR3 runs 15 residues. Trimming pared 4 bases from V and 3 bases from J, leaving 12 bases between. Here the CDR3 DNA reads TGTGCCAGCAGTTCCACCCTTCTAGACACCGGGGAGCTGTTTTTT. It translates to CASSSTLLDTGELFF.

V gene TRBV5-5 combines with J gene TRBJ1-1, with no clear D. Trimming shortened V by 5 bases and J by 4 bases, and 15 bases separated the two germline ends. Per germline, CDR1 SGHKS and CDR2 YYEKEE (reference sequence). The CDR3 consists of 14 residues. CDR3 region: CASSAAMPTTEAFF. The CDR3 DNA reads TGTGCCAGCAGTGCGGCTATGCCCACCACTGAAGCTTTCTTT.

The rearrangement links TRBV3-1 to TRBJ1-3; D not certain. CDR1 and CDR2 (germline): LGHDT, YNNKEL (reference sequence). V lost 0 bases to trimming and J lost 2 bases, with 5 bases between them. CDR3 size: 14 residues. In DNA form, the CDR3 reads TGTGCCAGCAGCCAAGATATGACTGGAAACACCATATATTTT. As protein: CASSQDMTGNTIYF.

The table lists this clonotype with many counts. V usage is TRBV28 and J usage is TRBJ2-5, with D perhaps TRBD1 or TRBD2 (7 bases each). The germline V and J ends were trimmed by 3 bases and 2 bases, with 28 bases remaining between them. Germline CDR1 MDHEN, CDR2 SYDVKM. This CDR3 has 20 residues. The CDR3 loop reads CASSLPLATRTGEGQETQYF. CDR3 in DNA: TGTGCCAGCAGTTTGCCCCTCGCCACACGAACAGGGGAGGGTCAAGAGACCCAGTACTTC.

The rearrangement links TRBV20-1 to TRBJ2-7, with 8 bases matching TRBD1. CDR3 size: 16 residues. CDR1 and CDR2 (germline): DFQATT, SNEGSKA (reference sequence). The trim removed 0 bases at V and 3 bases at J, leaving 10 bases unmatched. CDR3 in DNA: TGCAGTGCTAGAGATCCCAAAGGGACAGGTTTCTACGAGCAGTACTTC. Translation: CSARDPKGTGFYEQYF.